This paragraph covers one T cell receptor beta chain sequence. Germline CDR1 and CDR2: MNHNS and SASEGT. The CDR3 is 14 residues long. V shed 3 bases, J shed 4 bases, and the junction held 6 bases outside the gene matches. This entry comes from a study of blood T cell repertoires in COVID-19. As for the study in general: COVID-19 samples, acute and convalescent, were from the United States, Italy and Spain.

TCRdb's table, derived via immunoSEQ multiplex PCR, lists solely in-frame clones and lacks some. The sample shows about 170,000 clones, about four fifths of them seen only once. What was sequenced was peripheral blood. The receptor's source is a woman of 80 years or more with COVID-19, enrolled during active disease. This chain links TRBV6-1 with TRBJ2-7, with TRBD2 matching 7 bases. This CDR3 is CASSDRGTTYEQYF. The CDR3, as DNA: TGTGCCAGCAGTGATCGGGGGACTACTTACGAGCAGTACTTC.